Presented here are 29 T cell receptor beta chains from one specimen sequenced in a study of T cells in Graves' hyperthyroidism and ophthalmopathy. TCR beta CDR3 region amplification was performed from RNA transcripts. TCR CDR3 underwent first-round RT-PCR with the HTBI primer set. TCRdb passed the multiplex PCR reads through MiXCR, listing each CDR3 protein once. This sample has some 440,000 distinct CDR3 sequences, with 15% to 18% found just once. Sequences were obtained from blood. The receptor source for this set is a woman aged 18-35 years with Graves' hyperthyroidism.

This clonotype was observed many times. A read error may produce the germline difference seen at one junction end. The chain couples TRBV7-7 to TRBJ2-5; possibly TRBD1 for D (6 bases). Germline V lookup: CDR1 SSHAT, CDR2 FNYEAQ (reference sequence). The CDR3 has 15 amino acids. The CDR3 bases are TGTGCTAGCAGCGCTAGTAACAGGGCACAAGAGACCCAGTACTTC. Translating gives CASSASNRAQETQYF.

This clonotype has a count of ten or more. DNA for the CDR3: TGTGCCTGGAGTGTGGGCCCAGGCGAGCAGTACTTC. Residues: CAWSVGPGEQYF. The chain carries TRBV30 and TRBJ2-7; D remains ambiguous. Germline values: CDR1 GTSNPN, CDR2 SVGIG (reference sequence). Deletions cut 0 bases from V and 6 bases from J, with 9 bases between. This CDR3 is 12 amino acids long.

The V call is TRBV2, the J call TRBJ2-1; 8 bases map to TRBD2. The ends lost 4 bases at V and 6 bases at J; junction bases unmatched: 5. Germline V gene data show CDR1 as SNHLY and CDR2 as FYNNEI. The length of the CDR3 is 14 residues. This CDR3 reads CASSVGREANEQFF. Written as DNA, the CDR3 is TGTGCCAGCAGTGTCGGGCGGGAGGCCAATGAGCAGTTCTTC.

The table lists this clonotype with many counts. V usage is TRBV6-1 and J usage is TRBJ2-2; D may be TRBD2 (6 bases). In germline, CDR1 is MNHNS, CDR2 SASEGT. The CDR3 contains 18 residues. Trimming left V 5 bases short and J 3 bases short, with 22 bases between. Written as DNA, the CDR3 is TGTGCCAGCAGTACCTCCCTTGGGCAGCGGGCTTACACCGGGGAGCTGTTTTTT. Translation: CASSTSLGQRAYTGELFF.

This clonotype was seen many times. The rearrangement links TRBV20-1 to TRBJ2-1; 7 nucleotides agree with TRBD2. Looked up from germline, CDR1 is DFQATT and CDR2 is SNEGSKA (reference sequence). The CDR3 contains 13 residues. V gave up 1 base and J gave up 9 bases; unmatched junction bases: 6. CDR3 DNA sequence: TGCAGTGCTAGAGTTCCTGGGGGGGTTGAGCAGTTCTTC. The encoded protein is CSARVPGGVEQFF.

A few counts support this clonotype. This chain joins TRBV5-1 and TRBJ2-3; D might be TRBD1 (6 bases). Per germline, CDR1 SGHRS and CDR2 YFSETQ. Between the trimmed V and J ends, which lost 3 bases and 4 bases, there was a span of 9 bases. CDR3 size: 13 residues. CDR3: CASSYRESDTQYF. In nucleotides, the CDR3 is TGCGCCAGCAGCTACAGGGAGTCAGATACGCAGTATTTT.

At least ten counts were recorded for this clonotype. The chain uses TRBV18 and TRBJ1-2; D gene uncertain. CDR1 and CDR2 from the germline V gene are KGHSH and LQKENI. The germline V and J ends were trimmed by 3 bases and 5 bases, with 10 bases remaining between them. CDR3 length equals 13 residues. CDR3 in amino acids: CASSPDGRYGYTF. CDR3 DNA sequence: TGTGCCAGCTCACCTGACGGACGGTATGGCTACACCTTC.

This clonotype was picked up many times. The rearrangement joins TRBV20-1 to TRBJ2-3; 10 bases are shared with TRBD1. J gave up 4 bases and V 4 bases, and 8 bases lay outside the gene matches. Germline V CDR1 and CDR2: DFQATT, SNEGSKA (reference sequence). CDR3 length equals 15 residues. The CDR3 DNA sequence: TGCAGTGCTAATCGGAGACAGGGGGCATCAGATACGCAGTATTTT. Amino acid sequence: CSANRRQGASDTQYF.

This clonotype turned up a few times. The chain links TRBV20-1 to TRBJ1-3; D ambiguous. Germline lookup yields CDR1 DFQATT and CDR2 SNEGSKA (reference sequence). The CDR3 loop spans 14 amino acids. With 0 bases removed from V and 1 base from J, the gap between germline ends came to 7 bases. In DNA, the CDR3 is TGCAGTGCTAGAGAGGCGAGGTCTGGAAACACCATATATTTT. This translates into CSAREARSGNTIYF.

The table lists this clonotype with a few counts. J is TRBJ2-2 and V is TRBV11-2; 8 nucleotides line up with TRBD1. Germline loops: CDR1 SGHAT, CDR2 FQNNGV. This CDR3 has 16 residues. The ends lost 3 bases at V and 5 bases at J; junction bases unmatched: 8. This chain's CDR3 is CASSFVWTGSTGELFF. The CDR3 region has the DNA TGTGCCAGCAGCTTTGTTTGGACAGGGTCGACCGGGGAGCTGTTTTTT.

The chain employs TRBV9 and TRBJ2-3; 10 positions match TRBD1. Per germline, CDR1 SGDLS and CDR2 YYNGEE. The CDR3 is made up of 17 amino acids. With V trimmed by 4 bases and J by 0 bases, 8 bases remained unmatched. CDR3 amino acids: CASSSQTGGASTDTQYF. CDR3 DNA sequence: TGTGCCAGCAGCTCCCAGACAGGGGGCGCCAGCACAGATACGCAGTATTTT.

This clonotype was seen only a few times. This sequence joins TRBV6-5 and TRBJ2-7; TRBD2 aligns across 7 bases. The CDR3 is 15 residues long. Germline CDR1 and CDR2: MNHEY and SVGAGI. The V gene end was trimmed by 0 bases and the J gene end by 4 bases; junction bases not matched to a gene: 6. CDR3: CASSYSGGGYYEQYF. CDR3 nucleotides: TGTGCCAGCAGTTACTCAGGCGGGGGTTATTACGAGCAGTACTTC.

The V call is TRBV4-1, the J call TRBJ2-7; D assignment may be TRBD1 or TRBD2 (5 bases each). The CDR3 length is 18 residues. With 4 bases removed from V and 6 bases from J, the gap between germline ends came to 28 bases. Germline-derived CDR1 and CDR2 are MGHRA and YSYEKL. The CDR3 DNA sequence: TGCGCCAGCAGCCGCACCGATTTCCCGGGACCCCGTAAGGGCGAGCAGTACTTC. Its translation is CASSRTDFPGPRKGEQYF.

The table lists this clonotype with many counts. The chain is built from TRBV3-1 and TRBJ2-2, with 12 bases aligning to TRBD2. J gave up 6 bases and V 2 bases, and 7 bases lay outside the gene matches. The CDR3 has 17 amino acids. Germline loops: CDR1 LGHDT, CDR2 YNNKEL (reference sequence). CDR3 nucleotide sequence: TGTGCCAGCAGCCAACTAGCGGGAGGGCCCTCCCCCGGGGAGCTGTTTTTT. Translation: CASSQLAGGPSPGELFF.

This clonotype was counted many times. J is TRBJ2-7 and V is TRBV30; the match to TRBD1 covers 7 bases. The CDR3 has 12 amino acids. CDR1 and CDR2 from the germline V gene are GTSNPN and SVGIG (reference sequence). J gave up 0 bases and V 8 bases, and 4 bases lay outside the gene matches. DNA for the CDR3: TGTGCCGGGGACAGTGCCTCCTACGAGCAGTACTTC. This codes for CAGDSASYEQYF. The full variable domain, in which reference TRBV30 and TRBJ2-7 provide the parts outside the CDR3, is SQTIHQWPATLVQPVGSPLSLECTVEGTSNPNLYWYRQAAGRGLQLLFYSVGIGQISSEVPQNLSASRPQDRQFILSSKKLLLSDSGFYLCAGDSASYEQYFGPGTRLTVT.

The sample holds many counts of this clonotype. The rearrangement joins TRBV20-1 to TRBJ2-3, with 11 bases matching TRBD2. Germline lookup yields CDR1 DFQATT and CDR2 SNEGSKA (reference sequence). This CDR3 has 15 amino acids. The CDR3 nucleotides read TGCAGCTTTAGCGGGAGGGCCGAAAGCACAGATACGCAGTATTTT. Its translation is CSFSGRAESTDTQYF.

This clonotype was counted many times. The V and J genes are TRBV24-1 and TRBJ1-2, with D unresolved. The V gene's germline CDR1 is KGHDR and CDR2 SFDVKD. CDR3 length: 14 residues. The V and J ends lost 3 bases and 8 bases respectively, with 15 bases between them. The CDR3: CATSDPRVAEGYTF. CDR3 sequence (DNA): TGTGCCACCAGTGATCCCCGGGTCGCGGAAGGCTACACCTTC.

This clonotype turned up a few times. In DNA, the CDR3 is TGTGCCAGCAGCCTAAGCGGTGAGCAGTTCTTC. This encodes CASSLSGEQFF. The rearrangement links TRBV7-9 to TRBJ2-1; tentative D call: TRBD2 (5 bases). Trimming pared 5 bases from V and 9 bases from J, leaving 8 bases between. The CDR3 is 11 amino acids. Germline V gene lookup returns CDR1 SEHNR and CDR2 FQNEAQ (reference sequence).

This clonotype has at least ten counts. The V and J genes are TRBV20-1 and TRBJ2-7; 11 nucleotides agree with TRBD1. CDR1 and CDR2 (germline): DFQATT, SNEGSKA (reference sequence). V lost 7 bases, J lost 5 bases, and 10 bases stayed unmatched. The CDR3 spans 14 residues. CDR3 sequence reads: CSGTGGPIYNEQYF. The CDR3 DNA sequence: TGCAGTGGGACAGGGGGCCCAATTTATAACGAGCAGTACTTC.

This clonotype was counted a single time. The DNA of the CDR3 is TGTGCCAGCAAAGGCACTAGGACTGCCCACGAGCAGTACTTC. Translated: CASKGTRTAHEQYF. This rearrangement joins TRBV6-2 or TRBV6-3 to TRBJ2-7; D possibly corresponds to TRBD2 (5 bases). CDR3 length equals 14 residues. Trimming pared 7 bases from V and 5 bases from J, leaving 18 bases between. Looked up from germline, CDR1 is MNHEY and CDR2 is SVGEGT.

This clonotype was recorded many times. This chain uses TRBV5-1 with TRBJ1-5; 10 bases agree with TRBD1. This CDR3 contains 18 residues. V shed 4 bases, J shed 3 bases, and the junction held 13 bases outside the gene matches. Germline CDR1 and CDR2: SGHRS and YFSETQ. The CDR3 sequence is CASSPGGWTGGNNQPQHF. The CDR3 DNA reads TGCGCCAGCAGCCCGGGGGGCTGGACAGGGGGAAACAATCAGCCCCAGCATTTT.

The V gene is TRBV3-1, the J gene TRBJ1-5; D gene unclear. This CDR3 has 12 amino acids. Trimming removed 6 bases at V and 6 bases at J, with 9 bases between. Germline CDR1 reads LGHDT; CDR2 reads YNNKEL (reference sequence). The CDR3 sequence: CASSYSFQPQHF. The CDR3 DNA follows: TGTGCCAGCAGTTACTCGTTTCAGCCCCAGCATTTT.

Details on this clonotype: A much larger clone lies a single base off, so this may be a read error. The chain is built from TRBV4-1 and TRBJ1-4, with 10 positions matching TRBD1. This CDR3 is 14 amino acids long. Germline CDR1 MGHRA, CDR2 YSYEKL. CDR3 region: CTSSSGTGDEKLFF. The CDR3 bases are TGCACCAGCAGCTCCGGGACAGGGGACGAAAAACTGTTTTTT.

This chain uses TRBV12-5 with TRBJ1-2; TRBD1 agrees at 9 bases. V lost 6 bases, J lost 4 bases, and 3 bases stayed unmatched. CDR1 is LGHNT, CDR2 FRNRAP, per germline. This CDR3 region has 13 residues. The CDR3 here is CASGQGAVYGYTF. CDR3 coding DNA: TGTGCTAGTGGACAGGGGGCGGTCTATGGCTACACCTTC.

This clonotype was observed once. V usage is TRBV7-9 and J usage is TRBJ2-1; D is undetermined. The length of the CDR3 is 14 residues. Germline assignment: CDR1 SEHNR and CDR2 FQNEAQ (reference sequence). The V end lost 5 bases, the J end lost 0 bases, and 8 bases lay between the germline ends. The CDR3 loop reads CASSPGNSYNEQFF. The CDR3 region has the DNA TGTGCCAGCAGCCCCGGCAACTCCTACAATGAGCAGTTCTTC.

This clonotype was counted ten times or more. The chain joins TRBV20-1 to TRBJ2-3, with a weak D call TRBD2 (6 bases). Germline V lookup: CDR1 DFQATT, CDR2 SNEGSKA (reference sequence). The CDR3 covers 13 residues. V lost 5 bases to trimming and J lost 5 bases, with 14 bases between them. The CDR3, as DNA: TGCAGTGCTCCAGGAGGGGCCGGAGATACGCAGTATTTT. It encodes CSAPGGAGDTQYF.

There are many counts of this clonotype. V is TRBV7-9 and J is TRBJ2-3, with D maybe TRBD2 (6 bases). The germline gives CDR1 SEHNR, CDR2 FQNEAQ (reference sequence). There are 14 residues in the CDR3. The ends were cut back, 8 bases at V and 2 bases at J, with 14 bases in the middle. CDR3 loop: CASSGEVLTDTQYF. CDR3 nucleotides: TGTGCCAGCTCGGGGGAGGTACTCACAGATACGCAGTATTTT.

This clonotype was counted many times. The J gene is TRBJ2-1, the V gene TRBV12-3 or TRBV12-4; D is possibly TRBD1 or TRBD2 (6 bases each). The CDR3 totals 15 residues. V lost 5 bases and J 8 bases, leaving 19 bases between the germline ends. As DNA, the CDR3 is TGTGCCAGCAGTCCTAGTCGGGGGCTAGGAGATGAGCAGTTCTTC. The encoded protein is CASSPSRGLGDEQFF.

At least ten counts were recorded for this clonotype. The rearrangement joins TRBV18 to TRBJ2-1, with D perhaps matching TRBD1 (5 bases). The CDR3 is 12 residues long. V lost 3 bases and J lost 9, with 9 bases in between. Germline V gene lookup returns CDR1 KGHSH and CDR2 LQKENI. This CDR3 is CASSPQGGEQFF. The CDR3, as DNA: TGTGCCAGCTCACCGCAGGGCGGTGAGCAGTTCTTC.